This T cell receptor beta chain was sequenced for a study of shared clonotypes between healthy human individuals. Sequencing was performed with immunoSEQ multiplex PCR; in TCRdb, only in-frame clones are kept and a portion is missing. The table shows some 2.3 million clones, with 93% occurring only once. The material sequenced was naive CD4+ T cells from PBMCs. Subset described: CD45RA+ positively selected. The sequence came from a man between 18 and 29 years old in good health. Some clones in this sample may be carry-over from other donors' samples.

The CDR3 DNA sequence: TGTGCCAGCAGCTTGGCTGGGACTGGAAACACCATATATTTT. Protein: CASSLAGTGNTIYF. V is TRBV5-8 and J is TRBJ1-3; the D is unclear. Germline V lookup: CDR1 SGHTS, CDR2 YDEGEE. The V and J ends lost 0 bases and 2 bases respectively, with 6 bases between them. CDR3 length: 14 amino acids.